Included here is one T cell receptor (beta chain) sequence, with context. The age range of participants was about 18 to 89 years, with residence in around 22 US areas. Donors in Cohort 3 counted as recovered after two negative PCRs, clearance, or symptom resolution. This sample was included in a study of blood T cell repertoires in COVID-19. Turning to the study itself: PBMCs, B-cell-depleted T cells, or T cells provided the cDNA or gDNA that made up the material.

The table came from immunoSEQ multiplex PCR; TCRdb's copy has only in-frame clones and leaves some out. Of more than 250,000 clones listed, around 86% were seen once; the top ten hold about 10%. The V end lost 4 bases, the J end lost 6 bases, and 12 bases lay between the germline ends. The CDR3 loop spans 14 amino acids. Germline V gene lookup returns CDR1 SNHLY and CDR2 FYNNEI. V and J are TRBV2 and TRBJ2-2; a possible D gene is TRBD1 (6 bases). This sequence originates from a woman aged 18-29 years who had recovered from COVID-19. The sample was PBMCs or T cells enriched from blood (not recorded which). CDR3 DNA: TGTGCCAGCAGTGTTCAGGGGAATCCCGGGGAGCTGTTTTTT. Its protein product is CASSVQGNPGELFF.